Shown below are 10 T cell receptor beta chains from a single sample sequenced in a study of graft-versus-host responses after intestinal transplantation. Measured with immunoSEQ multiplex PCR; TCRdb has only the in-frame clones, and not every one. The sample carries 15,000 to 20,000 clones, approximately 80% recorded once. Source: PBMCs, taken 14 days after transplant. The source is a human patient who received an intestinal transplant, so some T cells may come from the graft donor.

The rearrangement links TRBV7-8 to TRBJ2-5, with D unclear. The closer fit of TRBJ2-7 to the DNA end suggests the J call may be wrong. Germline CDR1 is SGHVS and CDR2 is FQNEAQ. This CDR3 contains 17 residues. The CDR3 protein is CASSALTLDRFSYEQYF. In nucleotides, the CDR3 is TGTGCCAGCAGCGCACTCACTCTGGACCGGTTCTCCTACGAGCAGTACTTC.

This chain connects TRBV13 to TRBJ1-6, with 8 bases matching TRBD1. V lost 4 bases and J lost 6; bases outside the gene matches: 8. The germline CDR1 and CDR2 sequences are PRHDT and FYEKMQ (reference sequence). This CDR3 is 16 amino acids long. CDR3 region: CASSSWTGMSNSPLHF. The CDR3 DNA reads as TGTGCCAGCAGCTCTTGGACAGGGATGAGTAATTCACCCCTCCACTTT.

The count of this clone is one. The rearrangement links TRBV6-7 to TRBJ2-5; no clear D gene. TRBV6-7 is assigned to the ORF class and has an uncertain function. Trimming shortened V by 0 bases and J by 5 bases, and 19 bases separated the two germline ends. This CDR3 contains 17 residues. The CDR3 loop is CASSYSNRVGLMETQYF. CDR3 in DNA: TGTGCCAGCAGTTACTCGAATCGGGTGGGTCTAATGGAGACCCAGTACTTC.

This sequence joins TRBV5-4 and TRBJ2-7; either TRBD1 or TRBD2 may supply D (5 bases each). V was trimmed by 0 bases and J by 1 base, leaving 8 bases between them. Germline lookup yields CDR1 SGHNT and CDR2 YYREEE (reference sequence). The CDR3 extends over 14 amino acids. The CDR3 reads CASSLAGSSYEQYF. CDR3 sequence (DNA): TGTGCCAGCAGCTTGGCAGGGAGTTCCTACGAGCAGTACTTC.

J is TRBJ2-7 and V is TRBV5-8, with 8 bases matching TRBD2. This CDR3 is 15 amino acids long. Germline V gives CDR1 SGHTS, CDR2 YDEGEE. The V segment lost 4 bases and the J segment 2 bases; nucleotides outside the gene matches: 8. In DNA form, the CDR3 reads TGTGCCAGCAGCGGGGAAGCGGGAGTAGCCTACGAGCAGTACTTC. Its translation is CASSGEAGVAYEQYF. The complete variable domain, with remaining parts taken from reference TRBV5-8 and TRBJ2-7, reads EAGVTQSPTHLIKTRGQQATLRCSPISGHTSVYWYQQALGLGLQFLLWYDEGEERNRGNFPPRFSGRQFPNYSSELNVNALELEDSALYLCASSGEAGVAYEQYFGPGTRLTVT.

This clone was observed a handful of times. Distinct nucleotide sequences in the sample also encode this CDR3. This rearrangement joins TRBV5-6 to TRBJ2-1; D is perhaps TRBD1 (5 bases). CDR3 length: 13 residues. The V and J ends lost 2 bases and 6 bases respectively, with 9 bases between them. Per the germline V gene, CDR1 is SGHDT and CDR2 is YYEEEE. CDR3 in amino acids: CASSFQGGNEQFF. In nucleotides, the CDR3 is TGTGCCAGCAGCTTCCAGGGTGGCAATGAGCAGTTCTTC.

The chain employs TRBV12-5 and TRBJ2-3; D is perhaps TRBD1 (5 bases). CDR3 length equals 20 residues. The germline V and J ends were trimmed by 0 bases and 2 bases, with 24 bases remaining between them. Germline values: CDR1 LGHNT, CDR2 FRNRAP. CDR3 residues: CASGLVHHTRTDRFTDTQYF. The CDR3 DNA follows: TGTGCTAGTGGTTTGGTACACCACACCCGTACCGACAGATTCACAGATACGCAGTATTTT.

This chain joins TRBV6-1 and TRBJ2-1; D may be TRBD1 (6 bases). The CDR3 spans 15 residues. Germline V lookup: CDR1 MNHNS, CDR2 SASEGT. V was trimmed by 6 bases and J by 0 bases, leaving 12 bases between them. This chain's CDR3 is CASRTDSSSYNEQFF. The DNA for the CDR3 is TGTGCCAGCAGAACGGACAGCAGCTCCTACAATGAGCAGTTCTTC.

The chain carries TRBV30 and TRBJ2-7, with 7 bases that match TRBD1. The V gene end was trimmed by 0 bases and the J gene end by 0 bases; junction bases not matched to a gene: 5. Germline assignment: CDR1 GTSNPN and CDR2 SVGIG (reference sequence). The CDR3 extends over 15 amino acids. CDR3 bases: TGTGCCTGGAGTGTCCGCCGGGACAGCTCCTACGAGCAGTACTTC. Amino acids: CAWSVRRDSSYEQYF.

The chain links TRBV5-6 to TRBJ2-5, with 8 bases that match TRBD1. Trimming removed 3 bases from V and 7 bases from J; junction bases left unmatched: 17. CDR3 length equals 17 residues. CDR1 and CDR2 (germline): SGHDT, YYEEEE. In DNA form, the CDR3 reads TGTGCCAGCAGCTCACCCGAGGACAGGGCCCCGGAAGGGACCCAGTACTTC. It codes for CASSSPEDRAPEGTQYF. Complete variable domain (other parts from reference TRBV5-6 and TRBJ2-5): DAGVTQSPTHLIKTRGQQVTLRCSPKSGHDTVSWYQQALGQGPQFIFQYYEEEERQRGNFPDRFSGHQFPNYSSELNVNALLLGDSALYLCASSSPEDRAPEGTQYFGPGTRLLVL.